This TCR beta chain came from a study of shared clonotypes between healthy human individuals. Profiled with immunoSEQ multiplex PCR; TCRdb holds only in-frame clones, not every one. The sample includes about 980,000 clones, over 75% of them seen just once. The germline V gene has CDR1 SGHTA and CDR2 FQGNSA. Trimming took 4 bases from V and 9 from J, leaving 11 bases between them. The CDR3 has 12 amino acids. The chain carries TRBV7-2 and TRBJ2-3; D is ambiguous. The sample was memory CD4+ T cells sorted from blood. Subset here: CD45RA-negative fraction. The source is a man between 18 and 35 years old in good health. CDR3 residues: CASSSRPGTQYF. The CDR3 DNA reads TGTGCCAGCAGCTCTAGGCCTGGGACGCAGTATTTT.